This passage covers 25 T cell receptor beta chains from one sample sequenced in a study of beta chain features in type 1 diabetes. The authors reverse transcribed all of the isolated RNA, so sequencing captured expressed TCRB transcripts. Profiled with immunoSEQ multiplex PCR; TCRdb holds only in-frame clones, not every one. The sample shows hundreds of thousands of clones, around 15% of them seen only once. Sequenced: naive CD4+ T cells from blood. These receptor sequences come from a man between 18 and 35 years old in good health.

This clone was seen a handful of times. The chain carries TRBV10-3 and TRBJ1-6; TRBD1 matches at 9 bases. Unmatched junction bases numbered 7, after V lost 6 bases and J lost 7 bases. The CDR3 consists of 15 residues. Germline CDR1 is ENHRY and CDR2 is SYGVKD. This CDR3 reads CAIRPRQGDNSPLHF. In DNA, the CDR3 is TGTGCCATCAGGCCGCGACAGGGGGACAATTCACCCCTCCACTTT.

Concerning this clone itself: Other nucleotide sequences in the sample specify the same CDR3. The CDR3 nucleotides are TGCAGCGTTGACAGGGGAAGGAACACTGAAGCTTTCTTT. As protein: CSVDRGRNTEAFF. This chain connects TRBV29-1 to TRBJ1-1, with a tentative D call TRBD1 (6 bases). Trimming left V 3 bases short and J 1 base short, with 9 bases between. The CDR3 runs 13 residues. Germline V gives CDR1 SQVTM, CDR2 ANQGSEA.

The chain joins TRBV7-9 to TRBJ1-4; 9 positions match TRBD1. Germline CDR1 is SEHNR and CDR2 is FQNEAQ (reference sequence). Losses at the gene ends were 3 bases for V and 5 bases for J; bases not matched to a gene: 1. This CDR3 contains 14 residues. The CDR3 coding sequence is TGTGCCAGCAGCTTGACAGGGGGGAATGAAAAACTGTTTTTT. Its translation is CASSLTGGNEKLFF.

This chain connects TRBV2 to TRBJ1-2, with D uncertain. The germline CDR1 and CDR2 sequences are SNHLY and FYNNEI. This CDR3 has 11 residues. The germline V and J ends were trimmed by 6 bases and 5 bases, with 7 bases remaining between them. CDR3 amino acids: CASRAFYGYTF. Here the CDR3 DNA reads TGTGCCAGCAGGGCATTTTATGGCTACACCTTC.

This clone was detected only a few times. The chain combines TRBV6-5 with TRBJ2-7; 8 bases fit TRBD1. CDR3 length: 14 amino acids. Germline V gives CDR1 MNHEY, CDR2 SVGAGI. V lost 6 bases and J lost 0; bases outside the gene matches: 4. CDR3 sequence: CASRTTGVSYEQYF. For the CDR3, the DNA is TGTGCCAGCAGGACGACAGGGGTCTCCTACGAGCAGTACTTC.

A few counts support this clone. This chain connects TRBV2 to TRBJ1-5, with D possibly TRBD1 on 5 matching bases. V was shortened by 2 bases and J by 2 bases, with 16 bases between the two germline ends. The CDR3 runs to 17 residues. Germline CDR1 and CDR2: SNHLY and FYNNEI. CDR3 protein: CASSERSGLDGNQPQHF. The CDR3 nucleotides are TGTGCCAGCAGTGAAAGGTCAGGGCTGGATGGCAATCAGCCCCAGCATTTT.

This clone was seen a handful of times. The gene calls are TRBV10-3 and TRBJ2-2, with 7 bases fitting TRBD1. Germline CDR1 ENHRY, CDR2 SYGVKD. The CDR3 loop spans 12 amino acids. After removal of 10 bases from V and 1 base from J, the junction contained 0 bases not matched to a gene. This chain's CDR3 is CARQGNTGELFF. CDR3 DNA: TGTGCCAGACAGGGGAACACCGGGGAGCTGTTTTTT.

This chain connects TRBV4-2 to TRBJ2-1, with 11 positions matching TRBD2. Germline V gene sequence: CDR1 LGHNA, CDR2 YNFKEQ. V lost 0 bases to trimming and J lost 12 bases; unmatched junction nucleotides: 13. CDR3 length: 17 residues. The CDR3 loop is CASSQEVTSGKVIRQFF. In nucleotides, the CDR3 is TGTGCCAGCAGCCAAGAGGTGACTAGCGGGAAAGTTATTCGGCAGTTCTTC.

The chain joins TRBV6-6 to TRBJ2-7; D is undetermined. V was trimmed by 2 bases and J by 6 bases, leaving 8 bases between them. This CDR3 has 12 amino acids. Germline-derived CDR1 and CDR2 are MNHNY and SVGAGI (reference sequence). The CDR3 protein is CASSYGVGEQYF. CDR3 coding DNA: TGTGCCAGCAGTTACGGCGTAGGCGAGCAGTACTTC.

V and J are TRBV28 and TRBJ2-7; possible D gene TRBD1, 8 bases. V lost 7 bases and J lost 4, with 20 bases in between. Germline loops: CDR1 MDHEN, CDR2 SYDVKM. This CDR3 spans 15 amino acids. The CDR3, as DNA: TGTGCCAGCACCTTGGGGGGGACAGGACCTTACGAGCAGTACTTC. Protein product: CASTLGGTGPYEQYF. The full variable domain, with the rest looked up from reference TRBV28 and TRBJ2-7, is DVKVTQSSRYLVKRTGEKVFLECVQDMDHENMFWYRQDPGLGLRLIYFSYDVKMKEKGDIPEGYSVSREKKERFSLILESASTNQTSMYLCASTLGGTGPYEQYFGPGTRLTVT.

The V call is TRBV28, the J call TRBJ2-7; D might be TRBD1 (6 bases). This CDR3 is built from 13 residues. Germline CDR1 and CDR2: MDHEN and SYDVKM. The V gene lost 6 bases and the J gene lost 6 bases, with 15 bases spanning the gap. CDR3 DNA: TGTGCCAGCAGGCCGGGACAACGACTCGAGCAGTACTTC. This sequence encodes CASRPGQRLEQYF.

The chain joins TRBV15 to TRBJ1-3; TRBD1 might be the D (6 bases). The CDR3 has 14 amino acids. CDR1 and CDR2 from the germline V gene are LNHNV and YYDKDF (reference sequence). With 2 bases removed from V and 5 bases from J, the gap between germline ends came to 10 bases. The CDR3 coding sequence is TGTGCCACCAGCAGAAGGCAGGGGAGAAACACCATATATTTT. Residues: CATSRRQGRNTIYF. Filled out from reference TRBV15 and TRBJ1-3, the complete variable domain reads DAMVIQNPRYQVTQFGKPVTLSCSQTLNHNVMYWYQQKSSQAPKLLFHYYDKDFNNEADTPDNFQSRRPNTSFCFLDIRSPGLGDTAMYLCATSRRQGRNTIYFGEGSWLTVV.

The chain couples TRBV5-1 to TRBJ2-5; D may be TRBD1 (6 bases). The V end lost 3 bases, the J end lost 5 bases, and 14 bases lay between the germline ends. This CDR3 comprises 14 residues. CDR1 and CDR2 from the germline V gene are SGHRS and YFSETQ. DNA of the CDR3: TGCGCCAGCAGCTCCAACAGGGCCGGCGAGACCCAGTACTTC. The encoded protein is CASSSNRAGETQYF.

The chain joins TRBV7-6 to TRBJ2-7, with no clear D. CDR3 length: 18 residues. Germline CDR1 SGHVS, CDR2 FNYEAQ. Trimming left V 3 bases short and J 2 bases short, with 23 bases between. CDR3 amino acids: CASSLRSGLDSNTYEQYF. CDR3 nucleotides: TGTGCCAGCAGCTTGAGATCGGGCCTAGATTCAAACACCTACGAGCAGTACTTC.

The table lists this clone with a few counts. The rearrangement links TRBV15 to TRBJ1-2; TRBD1 aligns across 9 bases. From germline, CDR1 is LNHNV and CDR2 YYDKDF (reference sequence). CDR3 length equals 15 residues. V shed 5 bases, J shed 3 bases, and the junction held 7 bases outside the gene matches. CDR3 in amino acids: CATSGPGQGDYGYTF. For the CDR3, the DNA is TGTGCCACCAGCGGGCCGGGACAGGGCGACTATGGCTACACCTTC. Filled out from reference TRBV15 and TRBJ1-2, the complete variable domain reads DAMVIQNPRYQVTQFGKPVTLSCSQTLNHNVMYWYQQKSSQAPKLLFHYYDKDFNNEADTPDNFQSRRPNTSFCFLDIRSPGLGDTAMYLCATSGPGQGDYGYTFGSGTRLTVV.

V is TRBV25-1 and J is TRBJ2-3; D is tentatively TRBD1 or TRBD2 (6 bases each). There are 14 residues in the CDR3. The V end was cut by 2 bases, the J end by 4 bases, with 10 bases between. The germline V gene encodes CDR1 MGHDK and CDR2 SYGVNS. The CDR3 spells CASSERRGSDTQYF. The CDR3 DNA follows: TGTGCCAGCAGTGAACGGAGGGGGTCAGATACGCAGTATTTT. Combining the CDR3 with reference TRBV25-1 and TRBJ2-3 gives the whole variable domain EADIYQTPRYLVIGTGKKITLECSQTMGHDKMYWYQQDPGMELHLIHYSYGVNSTEKGDLSSESTVSRIRTEHFPLTLESARPSHTSQYLCASSERRGSDTQYFGPGTRLTVL.

This clone was seen only once. The chain links TRBV4-3 to TRBJ2-3; no clear D gene. Per the germline V gene, CDR1 is LGHNA and CDR2 is YSLEER. There are 16 residues in the CDR3. The ends were cut back, 0 bases at V and 4 bases at J, with 14 bases in the middle. CDR3 DNA sequence: TGCGCCAGCAGCCAAGAGTCTTCGGGCTTTGCAGATACGCAGTATTTT. Its protein is CASSQESSGFADTQYF.

This chain links TRBV5-1 with TRBJ2-4; the D gene is possibly TRBD1 (5 bases). CDR3 length equals 16 residues. The germline V gene encodes CDR1 SGHRS and CDR2 YFSETQ. Trimming took 4 bases from V and 0 from J, leaving 14 bases between them. CDR3: CASSQLQDLAKNIQYF. Written as DNA, the CDR3 is TGCGCCAGCAGCCAGCTACAGGACCTAGCCAAAAACATTCAGTACTTC.

This clone came up a few times. The rearrangement links TRBV30 to TRBJ2-7; D is ambiguous. The ends were cut back, 2 bases at V and 7 bases at J, with 15 bases in the middle. In germline, CDR1 is GTSNPN, CDR2 SVGIG (reference sequence). CDR3 length: 13 amino acids. CDR3 amino acids: CAWSLHIQREQYF. CDR3 nucleotide sequence: TGTGCCTGGAGTCTACACATTCAGAGGGAGCAGTACTTC.

This clone was picked up a small number of times. The gene calls are TRBV15 and TRBJ2-7, with 13 bases lining up with TRBD2. V gave up 3 bases and J gave up 5 bases; unmatched junction bases: 4. The germline gives CDR1 LNHNV, CDR2 YYDKDF (reference sequence). This CDR3 contains 15 residues. The CDR3 DNA sequence: TGTGCCACCAGCAGGGGACTAGCGGGACTCAACGAGCAGTACTTC. Protein: CATSRGLAGLNEQYF.

Points on this clone: Other DNA sequences within the sample encode an identical CDR3. V and J are TRBV20-1 and TRBJ1-2, with D tentatively TRBD1 (6 bases). V gave up 3 bases and J gave up 7 bases, with 9 bases separating them. The CDR3 runs 11 residues. Germline lookup yields CDR1 DFQATT and CDR2 SNEGSKA (reference sequence). The CDR3 DNA reads as TGCAGTGCTAGTGGGGGCGGTGGCTACACCTTC. As protein: CSASGGGGYTF.

This chain's CDR3 is CASSLATDYEQYF. The CDR3 coding sequence is TGTGCCAGCAGCTTAGCGACAGACTACGAGCAGTACTTC. This chain links TRBV7-9 with TRBJ2-7; a weak D match, TRBD1 (5 bases). Trimming stripped 0 bases from V and 3 bases from J, with 6 bases between. CDR3 length equals 13 residues. Germline V gene data show CDR1 as SEHNR and CDR2 as FQNEAQ (reference sequence).

This chain joins TRBV28 and TRBJ2-3; 11 positions match TRBD1. The CDR3 consists of 15 residues. Per germline, CDR1 MDHEN and CDR2 SYDVKM. J lost 5 bases, V lost 6 bases, and 7 bases had no gene match. The CDR3: CASSRSGQGGDTQYF. The CDR3 region has the DNA TGTGCCAGCAGCCGCTCGGGACAGGGGGGAGATACGCAGTATTTT.

The chain joins TRBV4-1 to TRBJ2-3; 7 bases align to TRBD2. After removal of 3 bases from V and 0 bases from J, the junction contained 6 bases not matched to a gene. Germline-derived CDR1 and CDR2 are MGHRA and YSYEKL. The length of the CDR3 is 16 residues. The CDR3 reads CASSQRLARSTDTQYF. CDR3 in DNA: TGCGCCAGCAGCCAGAGACTAGCTAGGAGCACAGATACGCAGTATTTT.

This clone was picked up a small number of times. The chain couples TRBV7-9 to TRBJ2-1, with TRBD2 identical over 9 bases. The CDR3 runs 17 residues. The ends lost 5 bases at V and 13 bases at J; junction bases unmatched: 21. Germline V gives CDR1 SEHNR, CDR2 FQNEAQ (reference sequence). DNA for the CDR3: TGTGCCAGCAGCGTGGGAACTCATAGCGGGGGCTTTTCTTCTCAGTTCTTC. Translating gives CASSVGTHSGGFSSQFF.